A single sample gave rise to the 6 T cell receptor beta chains below, sequenced in a study of blood T cell repertoires in COVID-19. Some clones are missing from TCRdb's copy, which holds only in-frame ones; the method was immunoSEQ multiplex PCR. The repertoire holds some 300,000 clones, with 75% to 90% as singletons. The sequencing input was peripheral blood. The receptors were sampled from a woman aged 70-85 years with COVID-19, enrolled during active disease.

V usage is TRBV10-3 and J usage is TRBJ1-1, with a possible D match to TRBD1 (6 bases). Looked up from germline, CDR1 is ENHRY and CDR2 is SYGVKD. The CDR3 is made up of 12 amino acids. With 3 bases removed from V and 10 bases from J, the gap between germline ends came to 12 bases. The CDR3 loop reads CAISEGGLGAFF. The DNA for the CDR3 is TGTGCCATCAGTGAAGGGGGATTGGGAGCTTTCTTT.

This chain links TRBV5-1 with TRBJ1-1; unclear D gene. The V end lost 0 bases, the J end lost 8 bases, and 17 bases lay between the germline ends. This CDR3 is built from 15 residues. From germline, CDR1 is SGHRS and CDR2 YFSETQ. CDR3 protein: CASSLEGRGDVEAFF. The CDR3 nucleotides read TGCGCCAGCAGCTTGGAAGGCCGGGGAGATGTAGAAGCTTTCTTT. Full variable domain (outside the CDR3, taken from reference TRBV5-1 and TRBJ1-1): KAGVTQTPRYLIKTRGQQVTLSCSPISGHRSVSWYQQTPGQGLQFLFEYFSETQRNKGNFPGRFSGRQFSNSRSEMNVSTLELGDSALYLCASSLEGRGDVEAFFGQGTRLTVV.

The CDR3 nucleotides read TGTGCCAGTATTAACTCGGGCGAGGGTGGCTACACCTTC. Amino acids: CASINSGEGGYTF. The chain recombines TRBV19 with TRBJ1-2; D gene unclear. Trimming cost V 7 bases and J 7 bases, with 16 bases left between them. Looked up from germline, CDR1 is LNHDA and CDR2 is SQIVND (reference sequence). This CDR3 has 13 amino acids.

The J gene is TRBJ2-2, the V gene TRBV27, with D unclear. Germline V gives CDR1 MNHEY, CDR2 SMNVEV (reference sequence). The CDR3 spans 16 residues. Trimming took 5 bases from V and 6 from J, leaving 19 bases between them. CDR3 sequence reads: CASSARLESPAGELFF. The CDR3 region has the DNA TGTGCCAGCAGTGCCCGGCTAGAGTCGCCGGCCGGGGAGCTGTTTTTT.

The DNA of the CDR3 is TGTGCCAGCAGCCTAGGTTTGGACAGCCACTATGGCTACACCTTC. Its translation is CASSLGLDSHYGYTF. V gene TRBV5-4 combines with J gene TRBJ1-2; D perhaps matches TRBD1 (6 bases). Trimming took off 4 bases at V and 3 bases at J, with 16 bases between the two ends. The V gene's germline CDR1 is SGHNT and CDR2 YYREEE (reference sequence). The CDR3 is 15 amino acids.

This clone was recorded a few times. V is TRBV11-2 and J is TRBJ1-1; D is undetermined. The germline V gene has CDR1 SGHAT and CDR2 FQNNGV. The CDR3 contains 14 residues. Trimming removed 8 bases at V and 0 bases at J, with 13 bases between. The CDR3 DNA reads as TGTGCCAGCCTCGTCTCTACGTTGAACACTGAAGCTTTCTTT. Residues: CASLVSTLNTEAFF. Together with reference TRBV11-2 and TRBJ1-1, the CDR3 gives the full variable domain: EAGVAQSPRYKIIEKRQSVAFWCNPISGHATLYWYQQILGQGPKLLIQFQNNGVVDDSQLPKDRFSAERLKGVDSTLKIQPAKLEDSAVYLCASLVSTLNTEAFFGQGTRLTVV.